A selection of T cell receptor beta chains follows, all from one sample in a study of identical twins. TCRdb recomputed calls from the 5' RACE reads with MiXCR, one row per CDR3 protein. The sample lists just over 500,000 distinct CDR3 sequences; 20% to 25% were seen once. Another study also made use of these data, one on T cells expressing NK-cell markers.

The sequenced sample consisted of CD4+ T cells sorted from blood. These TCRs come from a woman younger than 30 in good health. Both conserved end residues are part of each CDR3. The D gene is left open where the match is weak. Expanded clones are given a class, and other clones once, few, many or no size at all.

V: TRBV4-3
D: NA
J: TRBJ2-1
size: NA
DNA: TGCGCCAGCAGCCAAGCGGTGGCAAGCTCCTACAATGAGCAGTTCTTC
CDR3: CASSQAVASSYNEQFF

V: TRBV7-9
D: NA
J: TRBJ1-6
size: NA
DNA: TGTGCCAGCAGCTTAGTCGGGTCCAAAAATTCACCCCTCCACTTT
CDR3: CASSLVGSKNSPLHF

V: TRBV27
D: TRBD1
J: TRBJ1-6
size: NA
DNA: TGTGCCAGCCGGACCGGGGACAGCTATAATTCACCCCTCCACTTT
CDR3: CASRTGDSYNSPLHF

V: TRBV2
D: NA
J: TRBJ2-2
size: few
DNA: TGTGCCAGCAGTGAAATTAGGCTGTCAAACACCGGGGAGCTGTTTTTT
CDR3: CASSEIRLSNTGELFF

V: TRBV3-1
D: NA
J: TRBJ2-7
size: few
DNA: TGTGCCAGCAGCCCACCGGGAGTCCCCGAGCAGTACTTC
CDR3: CASSPPGVPEQYF

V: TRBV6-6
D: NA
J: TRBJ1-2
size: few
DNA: TGTGCCAGCAGTTACGGGGGTAGCTATGGCTACACCTTC
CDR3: CASSYGGSYGYTF

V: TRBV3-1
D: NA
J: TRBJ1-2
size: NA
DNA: TGTGCCAGCAGCCAAGGTGGGACTAACTATGGCTACACCTTC
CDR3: CASSQGGTNYGYTF

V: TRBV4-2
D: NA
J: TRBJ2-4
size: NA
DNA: TGTGCCAGCAGCCAGAATACCGTTGGGGACATTCAGTACTTC
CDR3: CASSQNTVGDIQYF

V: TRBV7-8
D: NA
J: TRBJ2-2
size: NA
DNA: TGTGCCAGCAGCTTAGTTTATCCCACCCCCGGGGAGCTGTTTTTT
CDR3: CASSLVYPTPGELFF

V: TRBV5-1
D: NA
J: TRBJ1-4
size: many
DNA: TGCGCCAGCAGTCGGTTGGGTGAAAAACTGTTTTTT
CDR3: CASSRLGEKLFF

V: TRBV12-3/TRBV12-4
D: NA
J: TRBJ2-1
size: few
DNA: TGTGCCAGCAGTCCCCTTCGGGGGCTGTTCTTC
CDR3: CASSPLRGLFF

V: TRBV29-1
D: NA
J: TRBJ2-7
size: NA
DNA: TGCAGCGTCGCGAAAGGGACCACCGAGCAGTACTTC
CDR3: CSVAKGTTEQYF

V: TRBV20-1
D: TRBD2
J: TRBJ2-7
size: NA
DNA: TGCAGTGCACCCGTACGCGGGGGGGCCTACGAGCAGTACTTC
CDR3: CSAPVRGGAYEQYF

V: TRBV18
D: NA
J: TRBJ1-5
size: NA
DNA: TGTGCCAGCTCACCACCGGGGAGGGATCAGCCCCAGCATTTT
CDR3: CASSPPGRDQPQHF

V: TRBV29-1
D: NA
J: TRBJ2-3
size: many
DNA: TGCAGCGTGCCCGGTCCCTTTGGGGGCACAGATACGCAGTATTTT
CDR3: CSVPGPFGGTDTQYF

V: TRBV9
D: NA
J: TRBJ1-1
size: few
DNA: TGTGCCAGCAGCGTAGCAGGGAAGGACACTGAAGCTTTCTTT
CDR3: CASSVAGKDTEAFF

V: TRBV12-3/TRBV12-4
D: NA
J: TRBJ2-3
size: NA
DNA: TGTGCCAGCAGTTTAGTCGGGGAATCAGATACGCAGTATTTT
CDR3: CASSLVGESDTQYF

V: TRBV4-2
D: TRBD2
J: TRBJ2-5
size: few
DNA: TGTGCCAGCAGCGTCCAAGGACTAGGCGAAGAGACCCAGTACTTC
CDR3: CASSVQGLGEETQYF

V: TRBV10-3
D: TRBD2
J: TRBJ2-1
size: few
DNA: TGTGCCATCAGTTCCGGACTAGCGGGGGGGGAGAATGAGCAGTTCTTC
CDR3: CAISSGLAGGENEQFF

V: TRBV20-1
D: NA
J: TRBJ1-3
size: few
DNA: TGCAGTGCTGTGACGAACTCTGGAAACACCATATATTTT
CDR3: CSAVTNSGNTIYF